These T cell receptor beta chains were read from a single sample in a study of T cell repertoires in cytomegalovirus infection. TCRdb independently ran MiXCR on the reads; one entry per CDR3 protein. The table includes about 210,000 distinct CDR3 sequences, approximately 7% detected once. Sequencing was done on a sample of PBMCs. Receptor source: a human donor in good health (CMV status not recorded). Some clones in this sample may be carry-over from other donors' samples. Both conserved end residues are part of each CDR3. D genes are given only for firm matches. Clone size appears in some rows only: once, few, many, or a class for an expanded clone.

V: TRBV29-1
J: TRBJ2-7
size: many
D: TRBD1
DNA: TGCAGCGTTGCGACAGGGGTTAAGTACGAGCAGTACTTC
CDR3: CSVATGVKYEQYF

V: TRBV7-2
J: TRBJ1-6
size: many
D: .
DNA: TGTGCCAGCAGCCAGGACCGGTTAGGGTCCTATAATTCACCCCTCCACTTT
CDR3: CASSQDRLGSYNSPLHF

V: TRBV7-2
J: TRBJ1-2
size: many
D: .
DNA: TGTGCCAGCAGCTTAGTGTCGGGGGGCGGCTACACCTTC
CDR3: CASSLVSGGGYTF

V: TRBV20-1
J: TRBJ1-4
size: many
D: .
DNA: TGCAGTGCTAGAGGGCCGACAGCACAAAATGAAAAACTGTTTTTT
CDR3: CSARGPTAQNEKLFF

V: TRBV7-8
J: TRBJ1-6
size: many
D: TRBD1
DNA: TGTGCCAGCAGCTCCTTGACCCAGGGGGCTAATTCACCCCTCCACTTT
CDR3: CASSSLTQGANSPLHF

V: TRBV27
J: TRBJ1-2
size: many
D: .
DNA: TGTGCCAGCAGTTTACAGGGAGGGAATGGCTACACCTTC
CDR3: CASSLQGGNGYTF

V: TRBV6-5
J: TRBJ2-2
size: many
D: .
DNA: TGTGCCAGCAGTTACTCGGGGGCGGTGGGCACCGGGGAGCTGTTTTTT
CDR3: CASSYSGAVGTGELFF

V: TRBV7-9
J: TRBJ2-7
size: many
D: .
DNA: TGTGCCAGCAGCTCCGACAGGATATACGAGCAGTACTTC
CDR3: CASSSDRIYEQYF

V: TRBV10-1
J: TRBJ2-1
size: many
D: .
DNA: TGCGCCAGCAGTGAGGCCCTCTACAATGAGCAGTTCTTC
CDR3: CASSEALYNEQFF

V: TRBV7-3
J: TRBJ2-5
size: many
D: TRBD2
DNA: TGTGCCAGCAGCTTAGGCTCTAGCGGTCAAGAGACCCAGTACTTC
CDR3: CASSLGSSGQETQYF

V: TRBV23-1
J: TRBJ1-5
size: many
D: .
DNA: TGCGCCAGCAGTCAATCAGGGTCGATTAATAGCAATCAGCCCCAGCATTTT
CDR3: CASSQSGSINSNQPQHF

V: TRBV6-5
J: TRBJ2-5
size: many
D: .
DNA: TGTGCCAGCAGTTACTCCGGCAGACAAGAGACCCAGTACTTC
CDR3: CASSYSGRQETQYF

V: TRBV27
J: TRBJ2-3
size: many
D: .
DNA: TGTGCCAGCAGTTTCCTCAGCGTTTTGGCAGATACGCAGTATTTT
CDR3: CASSFLSVLADTQYF

V: TRBV6-6
J: TRBJ2-3
size: many
D: .
DNA: TGTGCCAGCAGTTACAGATCTATCACAGATACGCAGTATTTT
CDR3: CASSYRSITDTQYF

V: TRBV5-1
J: TRBJ2-1
size: many
D: TRBD1
DNA: TGCGCCAGCAGCTTGCTTGGGACAGGGGATTCGGGCGAGCAGTTCTTC
CDR3: CASSLLGTGDSGEQFF

V: TRBV19
J: TRBJ1-6
size: many
D: .
DNA: TGTGCCAGTAGCGGATTAGATTCACCCCTCCACTTT
CDR3: CASSGLDSPLHF

V: TRBV4-2
J: TRBJ1-6
size: many
D: .
DNA: TGTGCCAGCAGCCAGGGGACCGTCTATAATTCACCCCTCCACTTT
CDR3: CASSQGTVYNSPLHF

V: TRBV20-1
J: TRBJ1-4
size: many
D: .
DNA: TGCAGTGCTAGGAGAGCTAATGAAAAACTGTTTTTT
CDR3: CSARRANEKLFF

V: TRBV25-1
J: TRBJ1-2
size: many
D: .
DNA: TGTGCCAGCAGTGATTCCCGGTATGGCTACACCTTC
CDR3: CASSDSRYGYTF

V: TRBV7-2
J: TRBJ2-7
size: many
D: .
DNA: TGTGCCAGCAGCCTTAGGTTGCGGGGCTCCTACGAGCAGTACTTC
CDR3: CASSLRLRGSYEQYF

V: TRBV7-3
J: TRBJ1-5
size: many
D: .
DNA: TGTGCCAGCAGGTTGGGGCAGCCCCAGCATTTT
CDR3: CASRLGQPQHF

V: TRBV18
J: TRBJ1-1
size: .
D: .
DNA: TGTGCCAGCTCACCTTCTGAGGGTAACACTGAAGCTTTCTTT
CDR3: CASSPSEGNTEAFF

V: TRBV28
J: TRBJ2-2
size: .
D: .
DNA: TGTGCCAGTATGCCCGGGTGGGGGTTGACCGGGGAGCTGTTTTTT
CDR3: CASMPGWGLTGELFF

V: TRBV7-9
J: TRBJ2-4
size: many
D: .
DNA: TGTGCCAGCAGCCCCGGTTTTGGGGCAGCCAAAAACATTCAGTACTTC
CDR3: CASSPGFGAAKNIQYF

V: TRBV6-2/TRBV6-3
J: TRBJ2-2
size: .
D: .
DNA: TGTGCCAGCAGTTACTCCCGGGGCGCAGGAACCGGGGAGCTGTTTTTT
CDR3: CASSYSRGAGTGELFF

V: TRBV5-6
J: TRBJ1-6
size: few
D: TRBD1
DNA: TGTGCCAGCAGCGTCAGACGCATCGGGACAGGGGTGAATAATTCACCCCTCCACTTT
CDR3: CASSVRRIGTGVNNSPLHF

V: TRBV6-5
J: TRBJ2-7
size: many
D: .
DNA: TGTGCCAGCAGTTACTCAGGACCTCCCGGCGAGCAGTACTTC
CDR3: CASSYSGPPGEQYF

V: TRBV20-1
J: TRBJ2-1
size: many
D: .
DNA: TGCAGTGCTAGTTGGACAGACAATGAGCAGTTCTTC
CDR3: CSASWTDNEQFF

V: TRBV10-3
J: TRBJ1-1
size: many
D: TRBD1
DNA: TGTGCCATCAGTGAGTCAGGATTTGGACAGGGCGGGCGACTGAACACTGAAGCTTTCTTT
CDR3: CAISESGFGQGGRLNTEAFF

V: TRBV29-1
J: TRBJ2-3
size: .
D: TRBD1
DNA: TGCAGCGTTCATGGGACAGGGGGCACAGATACGCAGTATTTT
CDR3: CSVHGTGGTDTQYF

V: TRBV20-1
J: TRBJ2-3
size: many
D: .
DNA: TGCAGTGCTAGAAAGACCTCTTCTAGCACAGATACGCAGTATTTT
CDR3: CSARKTSSSTDTQYF

V: TRBV18
J: TRBJ2-7
size: .
D: .
DNA: TGTGCCAGCTCATACGGGGGAGCGCTTCCCCCGGACGAGCAGTACTTC
CDR3: CASSYGGALPPDEQYF

V: TRBV6-5
J: TRBJ2-7
size: many
D: .
DNA: TGTGCCAGCAGTTACCCGGGAAGCGAGCAGTACTTC
CDR3: CASSYPGSEQYF

V: TRBV7-8
J: TRBJ2-7
size: many
D: .
DNA: TGTGCCAGCAGTCCTGCCGGGACTCGTTTGGGGGAGCAGTACTTC
CDR3: CASSPAGTRLGEQYF

V: TRBV20-1
J: TRBJ2-5
size: many
D: TRBD2
DNA: TGCAGTGCCCCGGACCCAGCGGGGGCGGGGGAGACCCAGTACTTC
CDR3: CSAPDPAGAGETQYF

V: TRBV28
J: TRBJ1-5
size: many
D: .
DNA: TGTGCCAGCAGTTTGATAATCGGGCCGGTTAGCAATCAGCCCCAGCATTTT
CDR3: CASSLIIGPVSNQPQHF

V: TRBV20-1
J: TRBJ1-1
size: many
D: .
DNA: TGCAGTGCTAGATTGGTGATAGCCCCGGGCGCTGAAGCTTTCTTT
CDR3: CSARLVIAPGAEAFF

V: TRBV29-1
J: TRBJ1-5
size: many
D: .
DNA: TGCAGCGTTGCCCCCGGGTCCAATCAGCCCCAGCATTTT
CDR3: CSVAPGSNQPQHF

V: TRBV12-3/TRBV12-4
J: TRBJ1-1
size: .
D: .
DNA: TGTGCCAGCAGTTTTGCAACCCGGGGGGCTTTCTTT
CDR3: CASSFATRGAFF

V: TRBV7-2
J: TRBJ1-1
size: many
D: .
DNA: TGTGCCAGCAGCTTACAGGGACGGTTGAACACTGAAGCTTTCTTT
CDR3: CASSLQGRLNTEAFF

V: TRBV12-3/TRBV12-4
J: TRBJ2-1
size: .
D: TRBD2
DNA: TGTGCCAGCAGTTTCCCGGGACTAGCGGGGTCCAATGAGCAGTTCTTC
CDR3: CASSFPGLAGSNEQFF

V: TRBV20-1
J: TRBJ2-3
size: many
D: .
DNA: TGCAGTGCTGGTAGACAGCTTAGAGATACGCAGTATTTT
CDR3: CSAGRQLRDTQYF